A single sample is the source of the 19 T cell receptor beta chains below, sequenced in a study of cytomegalovirus exposure and HLA in healthy donors. Researchers ran the PCR with 60 Vbeta and 13 Jbeta primers. Generated by immunoSEQ multiplex PCR, the TCRdb table keeps only in-frame clones and is missing some. The table records some 150,000 clones, around 79% of them present only once. Specimen: PBMCs. These receptors all come from a man aged 25-40 years in good health and CMV-seropositive.

V usage is TRBV7-2 and J usage is TRBJ2-5; tentative D call: TRBD2 (6 bases). From germline, CDR1 is SGHTA and CDR2 FQGNSA. CDR3 length: 16 amino acids. V was clipped by 3 bases and J by 2 bases, with 16 bases between them. This chain's CDR3 is CASSFGGTLGQETQYF. DNA for the CDR3: TGTGCCAGCAGCTTCGGTGGGACTTTGGGGCAAGAGACCCAGTACTTC.

This clone was counted only a few times. This chain links TRBV5-6 with TRBJ2-3; a weak D match, TRBD2 (6 bases). Germline lookup yields CDR1 SGHDT and CDR2 YYEEEE. V lost 0 bases to trimming and J lost 0 bases, with 8 bases between them. The CDR3 has 15 amino acids. As DNA, the CDR3 is TGTGCCAGCAGCTTGGGCGGGGTTAGCACAGATACGCAGTATTTT. This codes for CASSLGGVSTDTQYF. The variable domain in full, completed from reference TRBV5-6 and TRBJ2-3, reads DAGVTQSPTHLIKTRGQQVTLRCSPKSGHDTVSWYQQALGQGPQFIFQYYEEEERQRGNFPDRFSGHQFPNYSSELNVNALLLGDSALYLCASSLGGVSTDTQYFGPGTRLTVL.

The rearrangement joins TRBV30 to TRBJ1-5; D is ambiguous. The CDR3 extends over 13 amino acids. Trimming removed 6 bases at V and 9 bases at J, with 18 bases between. CDR1 is GTSNPN and CDR2 is SVGIG in the germline V gene (reference sequence). CDR3 region: CACRSGYYPPQHF. The CDR3 DNA reads TGTGCCTGCCGGTCCGGGTACTATCCGCCCCAGCATTTT.

The chain combines TRBV19 with TRBJ1-5; D call uncertain. The CDR3 spans 13 residues. Trimming removed 7 bases at V and 5 bases at J, with 12 bases between. Germline V gives CDR1 LNHDA, CDR2 SQIVND (reference sequence). Written as DNA, the CDR3 is TGTGCCAGTACTGGGTACAGACATCAGCCCCAGCATTTT. Translating it yields CASTGYRHQPQHF.

The V call is TRBV5-1, the J call TRBJ2-5, with D hard to call. The closer fit of TRBJ2-7 to the DNA end suggests the J call may be wrong. This CDR3 spans 15 amino acids. Germline lookup yields CDR1 SGHRS and CDR2 YFSETQ. CDR3 nucleotides: TGCGCCAGCAGCCCGCAGGTGAGCTATACCTACGAGCAGTACTTC. It specifies CASSPQVSYTYEQYF.

The rearrangement joins TRBV5-6 to TRBJ1-2; perhaps TRBD1 as D (6 bases). V shed 4 bases and J shed 7 bases, with 23 bases lying between them. The CDR3 spans 16 residues. CDR1 is SGHDT and CDR2 is YYEEEE in the germline V gene. The CDR3: CASSLAGGADDGGYTF. In DNA form, the CDR3 reads TGTGCCAGCAGCCTGGCCGGGGGGGCGGACGACGGTGGCTACACCTTC. Variable domain in full (rest from reference TRBV5-6 and TRBJ1-2): DAGVTQSPTHLIKTRGQQVTLRCSPKSGHDTVSWYQQALGQGPQFIFQYYEEEERQRGNFPDRFSGHQFPNYSSELNVNALLLGDSALYLCASSLAGGADDGGYTFGSGTRLTVV.

The J gene is TRBJ2-3, the V gene TRBV5-1; 8 nucleotides match TRBD2. The CDR3 spans 13 residues. CDR1 is SGHRS and CDR2 is YFSETQ in the germline V gene. J lost 4 bases, V lost 3 bases, and 1 base had no gene match. The CDR3 DNA sequence: TGCGCCAGCAGCTCCGGGGGGGCAGATACGCAGTATTTT. It translates to CASSSGGADTQYF.

CDR3 nucleotide sequence: TGTGCCAGCAGCTTAGGACAGGGGTCGAACTATGGCTACACCTTC. It is translated as CASSLGQGSNYGYTF. The chain couples TRBV7-2 to TRBJ1-2; 8 positions match TRBD1. CDR3 length: 15 amino acids. Unmatched junction bases numbered 3, after V lost 1 base and J lost 2 bases. The germline V gene encodes CDR1 SGHTA and CDR2 FQGNSA. Filled out from reference TRBV7-2 and TRBJ1-2, the complete variable domain reads GAGVSQSPSNKVTEKGKDVELRCDPISGHTALYWYRQSLGQGLEFLIYFQGNSAPDKSGLPSDRFSAERTGGSVSTLTIQRTQQEDSAVYLCASSLGQGSNYGYTFGSGTRLTVV.

The chain uses TRBV25-1 and TRBJ2-1, with 9 bases matching TRBD2. Trimming at V came to 3 bases and at J to 5 bases, leaving 11 bases not matched to a gene. CDR3 length equals 17 residues. Germline CDR1 reads MGHDK; CDR2 reads SYGVNS. DNA of the CDR3: TGTGCCAGCAGTGATTTAGGAAATAGCGGGAGAGACAATGAGCAGTTCTTC. Residues: CASSDLGNSGRDNEQFF.

The chain uses TRBV2 and TRBJ2-1, with D maybe TRBD1 (5 bases). The germline CDR1 and CDR2 sequences are SNHLY and FYNNEI. The V end lost 8 bases, the J end lost 8 bases, and 13 bases lay between the germline ends. The CDR3 runs 12 residues. The CDR3 here is CASLQRGDEQFF. The CDR3 DNA reads as TGTGCCAGCCTCCAAAGGGGTGATGAGCAGTTCTTC.

J is TRBJ2-5 and V is TRBV7-2, with 13 bases lining up with TRBD2. The CDR3 covers 15 residues. V gave up 7 bases and J gave up 1 base; unmatched junction bases: 3. The V gene's germline CDR1 is SGHTA and CDR2 FQGNSA. The CDR3 bases are TGTGCCAGCACCACTAGCGGGGGGGCCCAAGAGACCCAGTACTTC. Translated, it gives CASTTSGGAQETQYF.

The V call is TRBV7-2, the J call TRBJ1-2; D remains unclear. This CDR3 has 18 residues. V was shortened by 0 bases and J by 4 bases, with 21 bases between the two germline ends. CDR1 is SGHTA and CDR2 is FQGNSA in the germline V gene. The CDR3 protein is CASSLALEELGVVYGYTF. CDR3 bases: TGTGCCAGCAGCTTAGCGCTTGAGGAACTAGGTGTTGTCTATGGCTACACCTTC.

This clone was detected only a few times. The J gene is TRBJ2-7, the V gene TRBV7-8, with unresolved D. The CDR3 extends over 13 amino acids. With 7 bases removed from V and 2 bases from J, the gap between germline ends came to 12 bases. Germline values: CDR1 SGHVS, CDR2 FQNEAQ. CDR3 sequence reads: CASKLKQAYEQYF. The CDR3 coding sequence is TGTGCCAGCAAGCTAAAGCAGGCCTACGAGCAGTACTTC.

The chain combines TRBV4-1 with TRBJ1-6; 8 bases line up with TRBD1. Germline CDR1 reads MGHRA; CDR2 reads YSYEKL. Trimming took 0 bases from V and 9 from J; bases not matched to a gene: 7. The CDR3 is made up of 16 amino acids. This CDR3 reads CASSQDLGRGRSPLHF. CDR3 nucleotides: TGCGCCAGCAGCCAAGATTTGGGCAGGGGGCGTTCACCCCTCCACTTT.

V is TRBV9 and J is TRBJ1-6; 8 bases are shared with TRBD1. The V gene's germline CDR1 is SGDLS and CDR2 YYNGEE. The CDR3 runs 14 residues. J gave up 8 bases and V 2 bases, and 3 bases lay outside the gene matches. In DNA, the CDR3 is TGTGCCAGCAGCGTCGGACAGGGTTATTCACCCCTCCACTTT. Residues: CASSVGQGYSPLHF.

This chain connects TRBV6-6 to TRBJ1-3; 8 nucleotides line up with TRBD1. This CDR3 is built from 14 residues. Trimming removed 4 bases from V and 2 bases from J; junction bases left unmatched: 1. Germline V CDR1 and CDR2: MNHNY, SVGAGI (reference sequence). CDR3 residues: CASSSTGAGNTIYF. The CDR3 bases are TGTGCCAGCAGTTCGACAGGGGCTGGAAACACCATATATTTT.

V usage is TRBV28 and J usage is TRBJ2-7; tentative D call: TRBD2 (7 bases). With 5 bases removed from V and 3 bases from J, the gap between germline ends came to 17 bases. The CDR3 runs 15 residues. Germline assignment: CDR1 MDHEN and CDR2 SYDVKM. The CDR3 DNA reads as TGTGCCAGCAGTCCCTCCGGGGGGCGCGGCTACGAGCAGTACTTC. Protein sequence: CASSPSGGRGYEQYF.

The chain combines TRBV7-2 with TRBJ2-7, with 10 bases that match TRBD1. The CDR3 length is 16 residues. In germline, CDR1 is SGHTA, CDR2 FQGNSA. J gave up 1 base and V 5 bases, and 8 bases lay outside the gene matches. CDR3 amino acids: CASSPSRTGGSYEQYF. The CDR3, as DNA: TGTGCCAGCAGCCCCTCGCGGACAGGGGGTTCCTACGAGCAGTACTTC.

The chain uses TRBV6-1 and TRBJ2-3; tentatively, D is TRBD2 (5 bases). This CDR3 spans 13 amino acids. Trimming took off 2 bases at V and 6 bases at J, with 9 bases between the two ends. From germline, CDR1 is MNHNS and CDR2 SASEGT. For the CDR3, the DNA is TGTGCCAGCAGTGAACTCCAGCGGGATACGCAGTATTTT. This translates into CASSELQRDTQYF.